This TCR beta chain was sequenced in a study of circulating CD8 cells and anti-PD-1 response in melanoma. Study at large: Patients received intravenous nivolumab, 3 mg/kg, every 2 weeks. General observations from the study: The cohort mixed treatment-naive and previously treated patients. Under 7% of TRB clonotypes were shared between subsets at M1.

TCR libraries were prepared from around 15 ng of total RNA with the QIAseq Immune Repertoire TCR panel. TCRdb used MiXCR to reprocess the reads, holding one entry per CDR3 protein. The data contain over 500 distinct CDR3 sequences, less than 8% of them singletons. V was clipped by 3 bases and J by 1 base, with 6 bases between them. Germline-derived CDR1 and CDR2 are LNHDA and SQIVND (reference sequence). This CDR3 is 13 amino acids long. This clonotype ranks as large. Its antigen is currently unknown. Sorting of live CD3+CD8+TCRalphabeta+ cells by PD-1 and/or TIGIT gave four subsets. The receptor was isolated from a human donor with melanoma. The sample here was CD8+ T cells from PBMCs, taken at baseline or after one month of anti-PD-1 therapy (not recorded which). The chain couples TRBV19 to TRBJ1-1; D remains ambiguous. The CDR3 sequence is CASSMRANTEAFF. The CDR3 bases are TGTGCCAGTAGTATGAGGGCGAACACTGAAGCTTTCTTT.